The 14 T cell receptor beta chains below were found in one sample sequenced in a study of shared T cell receptors in the human thymus (dated by TCRdb to 2020 to 2022). To prepare the library, the immunoSEQ multiplex PCR assay was applied. Not all clones reach the TCRdb copy of this immuneACCESS table, which keeps in-frame sequences only. Checked studies attribute under half of the gap to unresolved V genes and leave the rest unexplained. The sample table records about 380,000 clones; more than 85% of these occur just once. The top ten clones comprise 0.015% to 0.02% of the sample. The specimen was thymocytes. Every receptor here comes from a human donor.

The rearrangement links TRBV27 to TRBJ2-3, with D perhaps TRBD2 (6 bases). Between the trimmed V and J ends, which lost 8 bases and 5 bases, there was a span of 11 bases. CDR3 length: 12 amino acids. Germline assignment: CDR1 MNHEY and CDR2 SMNVEV (reference sequence). DNA of the CDR3: TGTGCCAGCGCAGGGAGGTTAGATACGCAGTATTTT. As protein: CASAGRLDTQYF.

The rearrangement links TRBV27 to TRBJ2-7; 9 bases line up with TRBD2. J lost 3 bases, V lost 3 bases, and 6 bases had no gene match. This CDR3 is 15 amino acids long. Germline V lookup: CDR1 MNHEY, CDR2 SMNVEV (reference sequence). The DNA of the CDR3 is TGTGCCAGCAGTTTGGGGCTAGCGGGGAACTACGAGCAGTACTTC. This gives the protein CASSLGLAGNYEQYF.

This sequence joins TRBV30 and TRBJ1-5; 9 bases align to TRBD1. There are 16 residues in the CDR3. Germline V gene data show CDR1 as GTSNPN and CDR2 as SVGIG (reference sequence). Trimming at V came to 3 bases and at J to 0 bases, leaving 6 bases not matched to a gene. The CDR3 DNA sequence: TGTGCCTGGAGCCGACAGGGGGGAGATAGCAATCAGCCCCAGCATTTT. Its protein is CAWSRQGGDSNQPQHF.

The V and J genes are TRBV28 and TRBJ1-3; 7 bases line up with TRBD1. The germline V gene encodes CDR1 MDHEN and CDR2 SYDVKM. This CDR3 is 15 amino acids long. The J segment lost 2 bases and the V segment lost 6 bases, leaving 7 bases of the junction unmatched. In DNA form, the CDR3 reads TGTGCCAGCAGGGGTACAGGGGCTCCTGGAAACACCATATATTTT. This encodes CASRGTGAPGNTIYF. Filled out from reference TRBV28 and TRBJ1-3, the complete variable domain reads DVKVTQSSRYLVKRTGEKVFLECVQDMDHENMFWYRQDPGLGLRLIYFSYDVKMKEKGDIPEGYSVSREKKERFSLILESASTNQTSMYLCASRGTGAPGNTIYFGEGSWLTVV.

Points on this clone: This sample also contains other DNA sequences that code for the same CDR3. The chain links TRBV18 to TRBJ1-1; no definite D call. The CDR3 spans 12 residues. V dropped 1 base and J dropped 1 base, with 1 base sitting between them. The V gene's germline CDR1 is KGHSH and CDR2 LQKENI. In DNA form, the CDR3 reads TGTGCCAGCTCACCACGGAACACTGAAGCTTTCTTT. Translated, it gives CASSPRNTEAFF.

The chain uses TRBV28 and TRBJ2-6, with D unclear. The CDR3 spans 15 residues. The ends were cut back, 5 bases at V and 0 bases at J, with 8 bases in the middle. Germline V gives CDR1 MDHEN, CDR2 SYDVKM. For the CDR3, the DNA is TGTGCCAGCAGTACTGAGAGCTCTGGGGCCAACGTCCTGACTTTC. It is translated as CASSTESSGANVLTF.

V usage is TRBV6-1 and J usage is TRBJ2-5, with 7 nucleotides matching TRBD2. The CDR3 totals 15 residues. The germline V gene encodes CDR1 MNHNS and CDR2 SASEGT. V gave up 7 bases and J gave up 6 bases; unmatched junction bases: 14. The chain's CDR3 is CASTPAGEFGKTQYF. CDR3 nucleotides: TGTGCCAGCACCCCGGCGGGGGAATTCGGGAAGACCCAGTACTTC.

This chain links TRBV5-1 with TRBJ2-7, with 9 positions matching TRBD2. This CDR3 has 14 residues. V shed 3 bases, J shed 3 bases, and the junction held 4 bases outside the gene matches. CDR1 is SGHRS, CDR2 YFSETQ, per germline. CDR3 nucleotide sequence: TGCGCCAGCAGCTCCGGGACTAGCATCTACGAGCAGTACTTC. Protein: CASSSGTSIYEQYF.

The V call is TRBV28, the J call TRBJ2-2; D unclear. With 6 bases removed from V and 3 bases from J, the gap between germline ends came to 2 bases. Germline assignment: CDR1 MDHEN and CDR2 SYDVKM. The CDR3 length is 11 residues. The CDR3 DNA reads as TGTGCCAGCAGCCACACCGGGGAGCTGTTTTTT. It specifies CASSHTGELFF.

This chain joins TRBV27 and TRBJ1-2, with TRBD1 identical over 9 bases. This CDR3 is built from 16 residues. Germline loops: CDR1 MNHEY, CDR2 SMNVEV (reference sequence). The V gene end was trimmed by 4 bases and the J gene end by 2 bases; junction bases not matched to a gene: 8. Here the CDR3 reads CASSSPGQGANYGYTF. The CDR3 nucleotides are TGTGCCAGCAGTTCCCCGGGACAGGGTGCCAACTATGGCTACACCTTC.

The chain employs TRBV7-3 and TRBJ2-5, with TRBD1 identical over 9 bases. Germline CDR1 is SGHTA and CDR2 is FQGTGA. The CDR3 is 16 amino acids. With 4 bases clipped from V and 2 bases from J, the junction kept 8 bases outside the gene matches. CDR3 residues: CASSSRRTGEQETQYF. CDR3 nucleotide sequence: TGTGCCAGCAGCTCTAGACGGACAGGGGAACAAGAGACCCAGTACTTC.

V gene TRBV14 combines with J gene TRBJ1-2, with a tentative D call TRBD1 (6 bases). The CDR3 length is 13 residues. The V and J ends lost 0 bases and 10 bases respectively, with 12 bases between them. Looked up from germline, CDR1 is SGHDN and CDR2 is FVKESK. The CDR3 here is CASSQDRTVDYTF. The DNA of the CDR3 is TGTGCCAGCAGCCAAGACCGGACAGTCGACTACACCTTC.

The CDR3 sequence is CASSQGLDGTTGELFF. The CDR3 bases are TGTGCCAGCAGCCAAGGTCTGGACGGGACTACCGGGGAGCTGTTTTTT. This chain connects TRBV7-3 to TRBJ2-2; D might be TRBD2 (6 bases). V gave up 5 bases and J gave up 5 bases, with 18 bases separating them. CDR3 length equals 16 residues. Germline V gene sequence: CDR1 SGHTA, CDR2 FQGTGA.

The genes are TRBV5-4 and TRBJ1-1, with no clear D. Germline V gene data show CDR1 as SGHNT and CDR2 as YYREEE (reference sequence). This CDR3 has 15 residues. V was trimmed by 4 bases and J by 1 base, leaving 14 bases between them. CDR3 sequence reads: CASSGSQIKNTEAFF. In DNA, the CDR3 is TGTGCCAGCAGCGGCAGTCAGATTAAGAACACTGAAGCTTTCTTT.